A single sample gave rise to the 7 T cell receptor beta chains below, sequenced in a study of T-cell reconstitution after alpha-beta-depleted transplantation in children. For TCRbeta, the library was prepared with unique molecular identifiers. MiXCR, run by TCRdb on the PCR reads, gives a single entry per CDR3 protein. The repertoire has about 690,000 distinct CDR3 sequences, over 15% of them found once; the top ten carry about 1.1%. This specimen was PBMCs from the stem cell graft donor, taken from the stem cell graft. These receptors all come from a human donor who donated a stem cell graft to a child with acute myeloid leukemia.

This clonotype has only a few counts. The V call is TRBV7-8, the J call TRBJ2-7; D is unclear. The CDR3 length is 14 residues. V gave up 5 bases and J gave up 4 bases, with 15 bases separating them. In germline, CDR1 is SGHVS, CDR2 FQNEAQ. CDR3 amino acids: CASSLSKSWYEQYF. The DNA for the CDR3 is TGTGCCAGCAGCCTGTCGAAGTCATGGTACGAGCAGTACTTC.

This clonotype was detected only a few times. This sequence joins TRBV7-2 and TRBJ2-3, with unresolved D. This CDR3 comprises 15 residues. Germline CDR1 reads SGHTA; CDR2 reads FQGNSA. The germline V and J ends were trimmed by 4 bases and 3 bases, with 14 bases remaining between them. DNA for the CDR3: TGTGCCAGCAGCTCCTCGGCTGTGCGAACAGATACGCAGTATTTT. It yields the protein CASSSSAVRTDTQYF.

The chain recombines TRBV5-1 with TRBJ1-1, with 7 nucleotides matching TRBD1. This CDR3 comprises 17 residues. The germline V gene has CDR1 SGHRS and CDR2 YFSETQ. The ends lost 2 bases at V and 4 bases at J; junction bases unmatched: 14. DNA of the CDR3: TGCGCCAGCAGCTTCAGACAGGGAGGGCCAACGAGCACTGAAGCTTTCTTT. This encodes CASSFRQGGPTSTEAFF.

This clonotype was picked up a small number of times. CDR3 protein: CSASTDRDSGNTIYF. CDR3 in DNA: TGCAGTGCTTCTACTGACAGGGACTCTGGAAACACCATATATTTT. V gene TRBV20-1 combines with J gene TRBJ1-3; 7 bases are a match to TRBD1. The germline V gene has CDR1 DFQATT and CDR2 SNEGSKA (reference sequence). CDR3 length: 15 amino acids. V shed 5 bases and J 0 bases; nucleotides not matched to a gene: 7.

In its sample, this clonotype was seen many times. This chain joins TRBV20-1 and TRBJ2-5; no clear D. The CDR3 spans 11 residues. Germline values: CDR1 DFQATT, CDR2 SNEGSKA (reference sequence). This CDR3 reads CRVMYQETQYF. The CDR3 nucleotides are TGCAGGGTGATGTACCAAGAGACCCAGTACTTC.

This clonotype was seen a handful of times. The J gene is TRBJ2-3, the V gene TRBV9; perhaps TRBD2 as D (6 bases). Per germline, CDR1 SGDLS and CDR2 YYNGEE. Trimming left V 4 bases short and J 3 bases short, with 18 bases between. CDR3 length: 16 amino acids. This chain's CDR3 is CASSSRGGGLTDTQYF. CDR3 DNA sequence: TGTGCCAGCAGCTCCCGTGGGGGAGGATTGACAGATACGCAGTATTTT.

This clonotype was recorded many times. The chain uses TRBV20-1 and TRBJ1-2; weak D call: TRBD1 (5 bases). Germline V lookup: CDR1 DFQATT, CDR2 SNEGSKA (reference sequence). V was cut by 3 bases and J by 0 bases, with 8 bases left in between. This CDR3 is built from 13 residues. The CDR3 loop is CSARLTANYGYTF. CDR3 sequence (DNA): TGCAGTGCTAGGCTGACAGCTAACTATGGCTACACCTTC.